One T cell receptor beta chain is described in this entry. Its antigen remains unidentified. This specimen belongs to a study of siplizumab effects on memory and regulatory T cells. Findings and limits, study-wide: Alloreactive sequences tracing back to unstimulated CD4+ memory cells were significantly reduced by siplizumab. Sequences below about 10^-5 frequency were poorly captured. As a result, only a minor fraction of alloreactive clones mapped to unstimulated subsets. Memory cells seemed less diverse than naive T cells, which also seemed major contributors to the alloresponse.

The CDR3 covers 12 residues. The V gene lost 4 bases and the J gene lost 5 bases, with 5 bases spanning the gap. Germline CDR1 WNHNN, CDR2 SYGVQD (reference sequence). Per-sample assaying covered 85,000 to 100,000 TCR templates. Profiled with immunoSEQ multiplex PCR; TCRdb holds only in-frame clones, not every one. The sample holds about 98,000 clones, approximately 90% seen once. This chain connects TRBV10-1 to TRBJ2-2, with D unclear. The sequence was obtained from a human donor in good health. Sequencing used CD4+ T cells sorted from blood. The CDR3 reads CASSAVTGELFF. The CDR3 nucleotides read TGCGCCAGCAGTGCTGTGACCGGGGAGCTGTTTTTT.